This TCR beta chain is from a study of human T cells and chemical hapten exposure. The wider study: Upper back patch tests used 0.01% DPC, scored after 6 days. TCR yields per sample varied mostly from small pooled library volume differences. The study's findings and limits: The donors suffered from alopecia, so their immune response may not match that of healthy people.

Original analysis: From around 20,000 to 690,000 TCRs were found per sample, with a median of about 96,000. MiXCR, applied by TCRdb to the RACE reads, yields one record per CDR3 protein. TCRdb, not the original authors, processed these V and J calls. The data contain 50,000 to 75,000 distinct CDR3 sequences, 11% of them singletons. Concerning this clonotype: Its antigen is not known.

Stated time point: patch test 3, about 24 weeks after DPC sensitization. Treatment meaning: therapeutic diphenylcyclopropenone sensitization with weekly scalp DPC. Sequenced material: whole blood, taken in connection with sensitization to the hapten diphenylcyclopropenone (DPC). This receptor was taken from a woman aged 25 to 39 with alopecia areata. Some clones in this sample may be carry-over from other donors' samples.

CDR3 coding DNA: TGTGCCAGCAGGGCCGGGACAGGGAGTCAGCCCCAGCATTTT. Protein product: CASRAGTGSQPQHF. The chain couples TRBV6-2 or TRBV6-3 to TRBJ1-5; TRBD1 matches at 9 bases. V lost 6 bases, J lost 6 bases, and 6 bases stayed unmatched. Per the germline V gene, CDR1 is MNHEY and CDR2 is SVGEGT. The CDR3 sequence is 14 residues long.